The table lists the clone carrying this TCR beta chain with many counts. Its specificity is unknown. The data were taken from a study of early T cells in non-severe SARS-CoV-2 infection. Study context: Bulk RNA taken from unsorted whole blood was sequenced, leaving chains unpaired.

Overall study findings and caveats: Private and CD4 specificities were missed by VDJdb matching, skewed to anti-spike CD8.

Individual cDNA molecules were tagged with unique molecular identifiers, the study reported. Each CDR3 protein gets one entry after TCRdb re-called the 5' RACE reads with MiXCR. The data contain more than 55,000 distinct CDR3 sequences, approximately 13% of them singletons. The CDR3 consists of 12 residues. The germline V gene encodes CDR1 DFQATT and CDR2 SNEGSKA (reference sequence). Trimming pared 3 bases from V and 5 bases from J, leaving 10 bases between. This receptor was taken from an adult who was a healthcare worker with PCR-confirmed SARS-CoV-2 infection or an uninfected control (not recorded which). The chain combines TRBV20-1 with TRBJ1-1, with a possible D match to TRBD1 (6 bases). The specimen sequenced was whole blood. CDR3 nucleotides: TGCAGTGCTAGTGGGGGGCTAACTGAAGCTTTCTTT. It is translated as CSASGGLTEAFF.